This TCR beta chain was retrieved from a study of blood T cell repertoires in COVID-19. As for this clone: It is unclear where the CDR3 begins or ends on the DNA, so no DNA is shown, and the CDR3 is as TCRdb lists it.

TCRdb's copy holds only in-frame clones and misses some; the assay was immunoSEQ multiplex PCR. The table shows about 200,000 clones, with 65% to 90% occurring only once. The source of this sequence is a human donor in a cohort sampled during active COVID-19. Sequencing input: peripheral blood.

Here the CDR3 reads CASSLVGSGSTPYF. The rearrangement links TRBV5-1 to TRBJ2-7; the tabulated D call, TRBD2, remains unverified against the DNA. With termini counted, the CDR3 has 14 amino acids. The germline gives CDR1 SGHRS, CDR2 YFSETQ.